The subject of this entry is one T cell receptor beta chain. Its antigen is unknown. A junction end diverges from the germline sequence, so it may reflect a read error. The CDR3 is 14 amino acids. The germline V gene has CDR1 SSHAT and CDR2 FNYEAQ (reference sequence). The data stem from a study of OX40 agonist ivuxolimab in advanced cancers. Findings of the study overall: More expanded clones were found, on average, in CD8+ than in CD4+ T cells. Low clonal expansion, among the lowest seen, marked partial responders at 0.1-3.0 mg/kg.

Here immunoSEQ multiplex PCR was the method, and the copy in TCRdb shows in-frame clones only, minus some. The sample consists of tens of thousands of clones, approximately 93% of them appearing once. The TCR was taken from an adult with an advanced solid tumor such as melanoma, head and neck, liver or kidney cancer. This chain links TRBV7-7 with TRBJ2-5; D might be TRBD2 (6 bases). Here the sequenced sample was CD4+ or CD8+ T cells sorted from blood, taken in a trial of the OX40 agonist ivuxolimab. CDR3 sequence reads: CASSLVPSEETQYF. In nucleotides, the CDR3 is TGTGCTAGCAGCTTAGTTCCTAGCGAAGAGACCCAGTACTTC.